This T cell receptor (beta chain) was sequenced for a study of blood T cell repertoires in COVID-19. Assay: immunoSEQ multiplex PCR; the TCRdb copy retains only in-frame clones and omits some. Of about 48,000 clones listed, about nine tenths are singletons. This clone came up a few times. Looked up from germline, CDR1 is GTSNPN and CDR2 is SVGIG (reference sequence). The junction had 13 bases not matched to a gene; V was cut back by 1 base and J by 6 bases. This CDR3 contains 17 residues. The receptor's source is a woman older than 75 with COVID-19, enrolled during active disease. The chain employs TRBV30 and TRBJ1-4, with TRBD1 identical over 8 bases. Sequencing was done on a sample of peripheral blood. CDR3 coding DNA: TGTGCCTGGAGTGGGGGGCGCACACAGGGGGTTGATGAAAAACTGTTTTTT. It translates to CAWSGGRTQGVDEKLFF.